This TCR beta chain was sequenced during a study of blood T cell repertoires in COVID-19 (dated by TCRdb to 2020 to 2021). General notes on the study: Collaborator samples came from the United States, Italy and Spain and covered acute and convalescent phases of COVID-19. The material from the prospective study consisted of cDNA or gDNA derived from T cells, B-cell-depleted T cells, or PBMCs. Deeply sampled blood TCRbeta repertoires from subjects exposed to, actively infected with, or recovered from COVID-19 were included in the dataset. A freely available public database, intended as a resource for researchers studying the immune response to SARS-CoV-2, is where the repertoires were released. The samples were drawn from the first 160 participants of the ongoing ImmuneRACE study and from some 1,300 subjects provided by 6 global collaborators. A de-identified subject ID, COVID-19 status, age in years and sex were almost always included in the sample metadata. Where HLA class I and class II types were available, the types were taken from metadata supplied by the sample provider, not from assay-based typing.

Here is what the overall study found, with its caveats: How much clinical and demographic metadata was included differed by source and by participant, and the metadata was provided uncurated.

Points on this clone: Which antigen it targets is not known. No much larger clonotype is one base removed from it; base qualities were not supplied.

The immunoSEQ Assay, a bias-controlled multiplex PCR, was used to amplify TCRbeta CDR3 regions from genomic DNA. The source study handled its data this way. The number of nucleated cells in each sample was estimated by amplification of reference gene primers within the assay. To quantify the absolute abundance of each unique TCRbeta CDR3 rearrangement, sequence reads were collapsed and filtered. For each sample, productive Simpson clonality was calculated as the square root of Simpson's diversity index over productive rearrangements. In TCRdb, the immuneACCESS table is reduced to in-frame sequences with V and J assigned. These tables do not hold every clone; where another copy was compared, an unresolved V gene accounts for under half, and the others remain unexplained. D and trimming were read from the DNA, whereas the V and J calls and clone size are those reported in that table. This sample is represented by 140,000 or so clones; 84% of them were singletons. Of the sample, 10% to 13% is held by the ten largest clones.

The collaborating institutions used their own protocols to collect whole blood in K2EDTA tubes. Collaborator samples were shipped for TCRbeta analysis as frozen whole blood, isolated PBMCs, or DNA extracted from either sample type. Measured from the cysteine to the phenylalanine, the CDR3 is 12 residues long. Just the 36-base CDR3 DNA is kept, in frame starting at base 1. CDR1 MNHEY and CDR2 SVGAGI are derived from the germline V gene. V is pared back by 6 bases and J by 11 bases, with 16 bases lying between the germline termini. The sample taken for sequencing was peripheral blood. This sequence uses TRBV6-5 and TRBJ2-5; TRBD2 is a possible D gene, resting on 6 matching bases. The receptor was derived from a man in his fifties or sixties with active or convalescent COVID-19. The CDR3 in this case is CASRNGGGGQYF. The base sequence is TGTGCCAGCAGAAACGGGGGTGGTGGACAGTACTTC.